This T cell receptor (beta chain) appears in the sequencing data of a study of PD-L1 blockade in urothelial cancer. The protocol was immunoSEQ multiplex PCR, while the TCRdb copy is restricted to in-frame clones and leaves out a portion. The table includes approximately 24,000 clones, around 88% detected once. The CDR3 has 17 amino acids. V lost 2 bases and J lost 2, with 18 bases in between. Germline loops: CDR1 SGDLS, CDR2 YYNGEE. This clone was found once. The sequences come from PBMCs, collected around atezolizumab (anti-PD-L1) treatment. This sequence originates from a man in his fifties or sixties with urothelial cancer. The chain uses TRBV9 and TRBJ2-3, with a possible D match to TRBD2 (5 bases). CDR3 region: CASSVFLTGRHTDTQYF. CDR3 nucleotide sequence: TGTGCCAGCAGCGTCTTTTTAACGGGGAGACACACAGATACGCAGTATTTT. The full variable domain, with the rest looked up from reference TRBV9 and TRBJ2-3, is DSGVTQTPKHLITATGQRVTLRCSPRSGDLSVYWYQQSLDQGLQFLIQYYNGEERAKGNILERFSAQQFPDLHSELNLSSLELGDSALYFCASSVFLTGRHTDTQYFGPGTRLTVL.